This passage covers 26 T cell receptor beta chains from one sample sequenced in a study of regulatory dendritic cells for organ transplantation. Profiled with immunoSEQ multiplex PCR; TCRdb holds only in-frame clones, not every one. The sample yields under 40,000 clones, about 89% seen once. The source material was naive CD8+ T cells from blood. Subset noted: CD45RA+ naive T cells. The source is a human donor in good health.

This clone was observed a handful of times. This sample includes further DNA sequences coding for the same CDR3. This chain links TRBV27 with TRBJ1-1, with D unclear. Germline assignment: CDR1 MNHEY and CDR2 SMNVEV (reference sequence). Trimming removed 2 bases from V and 4 bases from J, with 2 bases in between. This CDR3 has 11 amino acids. DNA of the CDR3: TGTGCCAGCAGTTTAGGCACTGAAGCTTTCTTT. Its protein product is CASSLGTEAFF.

The chain couples TRBV28 to TRBJ1-5; 7 positions agree with TRBD1. Losses at the gene ends were 4 bases for V and 7 bases for J; bases not matched to a gene: 7. Looked up from germline, CDR1 is MDHEN and CDR2 is SYDVKM. The CDR3 is 14 amino acids. The CDR3 DNA reads as TGTGCCAGCAGTTCTTCAGGGGGAGGACAGCCCCAGCATTTT. Its protein is CASSSSGGGQPQHF.

J is TRBJ2-7 and V is TRBV6-6; 7 bases are a match to TRBD1. This CDR3 spans 14 amino acids. Germline CDR1 and CDR2: MNHNY and SVGAGI (reference sequence). V lost 7 bases, J lost 0 bases, and 6 bases stayed unmatched. The CDR3 here is CASIGTAVSYEQYF. CDR3 sequence (DNA): TGTGCCAGCATAGGGACAGCCGTCTCCTACGAGCAGTACTTC.

The J gene is TRBJ2-5, the V gene TRBV14; 9 positions agree with TRBD2. CDR1 is SGHDN and CDR2 is FVKESK in the germline V gene. The CDR3 is 18 amino acids. Losses at the gene ends were 1 base for V and 1 base for J; bases not matched to a gene: 10. The CDR3 region is CASSQAIGSGRFQETQYF. CDR3 sequence (DNA): TGTGCCAGCAGCCAAGCAATTGGGAGCGGGAGGTTCCAAGAGACCCAGTACTTC.

CDR3 sequence (DNA): TGTGCCAGCAGAGATAGACAGGGGGCAACTGAAGCTTTCTTT. Its protein is CASRDRQGATEAFF. The J gene is TRBJ1-1, the V gene TRBV7-9; 10 nucleotides match TRBD1. The CDR3 is 14 amino acids. The germline V gene encodes CDR1 SEHNR and CDR2 FQNEAQ (reference sequence). V lost 6 bases to trimming and J lost 5 bases; unmatched junction nucleotides: 6.

The genes are TRBV7-9 and TRBJ2-3; TRBD1 agrees at 9 bases. V shed 5 bases and J 8 bases; nucleotides not matched to a gene: 14. The CDR3 loop spans 16 amino acids. The germline V gene has CDR1 SEHNR and CDR2 FQNEAQ (reference sequence). The CDR3 here is CASSDRDRDSKATQYF. Written as DNA, the CDR3 is TGTGCCAGCAGCGACCGGGACAGGGACTCAAAAGCTACGCAGTATTTT.

With regard to this clone: One end of the junction is discordant with germline, which a read error may explain. The V call is TRBV7-7, the J call TRBJ1-2; a possible D gene is TRBD1 (6 bases). This CDR3 region has 15 residues. CDR1 is SSHAT and CDR2 is FNYEAQ in the germline V gene (reference sequence). The CDR3 protein is CASSPYKTGMGGYTF. Written as DNA, the CDR3 is TGTGCTAGCAGCCCGTACAAAACAGGGATGGGTGGCTACACCTTC.

The V call is TRBV7-6, the J call TRBJ1-2; unclear D gene. Germline CDR1 is SGHVS and CDR2 is FNYEAQ. V was shortened by 5 bases and J by 1 base, with 8 bases between the two germline ends. CDR3 length equals 13 residues. The CDR3 protein is CASSPPGNYGYTF. CDR3 nucleotides: TGTGCCAGCAGCCCACCGGGTAACTATGGCTACACCTTC.

The J gene is TRBJ2-5, the V gene TRBV5-6, with unresolved D. Trimming removed 4 bases from V and 5 bases from J, with 18 bases in between. Germline CDR1 and CDR2: SGHDT and YYEEEE. CDR3 length: 15 residues. Here the CDR3 DNA reads TGTGCCAGCAGCCCGGATGGCAATTCTAGGGAGACCCAGTACTTC. This codes for CASSPDGNSRETQYF.

This clone was counted a single time. Other nucleotide sequences from this sample produce the same CDR3. The chain combines TRBV5-1 with TRBJ2-7, with a tentative D call TRBD2 (6 bases). V gave up 1 base and J gave up 3 bases, with 11 bases separating them. The germline CDR1 and CDR2 sequences are SGHRS and YFSETQ. CDR3 length: 14 residues. The CDR3 loop reads CASSLRREHYEQYF. DNA of the CDR3: TGCGCCAGCAGCTTGAGACGGGAGCACTACGAGCAGTACTTC.

The chain carries TRBV4-3 and TRBJ2-1; D is perhaps TRBD2 (6 bases). CDR1 and CDR2 (germline): LGHNA, YSLEER. The V gene lost 3 bases and the J gene lost 7 bases, with 13 bases spanning the gap. This CDR3 is built from 14 residues. Here the CDR3 DNA reads TGCGCCAGCAGCCACCTACTAGCAGCAAATGAGCAGTTCTTC. Protein product: CASSHLLAANEQFF.

This clone was found a few times. The chain has TRBV4-1 and TRBJ1-1; D remains ambiguous. This CDR3 comprises 14 residues. The V gene's germline CDR1 is MGHRA and CDR2 YSYEKL. Between the trimmed V and J ends, which lost 4 bases and 1 base, there was a span of 10 bases. Here the CDR3 DNA reads TGCGCCAGCAGCCCGGAGCTGTGGAACACTGAAGCTTTCTTT. Encoded protein: CASSPELWNTEAFF.

V usage is TRBV2 and J usage is TRBJ1-5, with a tentative D call TRBD1 (6 bases). CDR3 length: 15 amino acids. Germline CDR1 reads SNHLY; CDR2 reads FYNNEI. The ends were cut back, 7 bases at V and 0 bases at J, with 13 bases in the middle. Here the CDR3 DNA reads TGTGCCAGCAAGGAGGGGGGATATAGCAATCAGCCCCAGCATTTT. Its translation is CASKEGGYSNQPQHF.

The chain combines TRBV11-2 with TRBJ2-1, with 11 bases that match TRBD2. From germline, CDR1 is SGHAT and CDR2 FQNNGV. Trimming took 1 base from V and 5 from J; bases not matched to a gene: 13. The CDR3 contains 19 residues. CDR3 in DNA: TGTGCCAGCAGCTTAGTTCCGAGGGGCCAGACTAGCGGGGACAATGAGCAGTTCTTC. It encodes CASSLVPRGQTSGDNEQFF.

The chain uses TRBV13 and TRBJ1-1, with 7 bases aligning to TRBD1. V was pared by 5 bases and J by 4 bases, with 4 bases of the junction left unmatched. CDR1 is PRHDT and CDR2 is FYEKMQ in the germline V gene (reference sequence). This CDR3 comprises 13 residues. CDR3 in amino acids: CASSPRDSTEAFF. The CDR3 coding sequence is TGTGCCAGCAGCCCAAGGGACAGCACTGAAGCTTTCTTT.

In this sample, this clone turned up a few times. The chain recombines TRBV9 with TRBJ1-4, with D uncertain. The CDR3 is made up of 13 amino acids. Germline V gene data show CDR1 as SGDLS and CDR2 as YYNGEE. Trimming cost V 4 bases and J 7 bases, with 11 bases left between them. Here the CDR3 reads CASSSLGGEKLFF. Here the CDR3 DNA reads TGTGCCAGCAGCTCTCTGGGAGGTGAAAAACTGTTTTTT.

The chain carries TRBV7-9 and TRBJ1-1; D is uncertain. The germline gives CDR1 SEHNR, CDR2 FQNEAQ (reference sequence). Deletions cut 0 bases from V and 4 bases from J, with 6 bases between. This CDR3 has 13 residues. Here the CDR3 reads CASSLAVRTEAFF. CDR3 in DNA: TGTGCCAGCAGCTTAGCAGTTCGCACTGAAGCTTTCTTT. The full variable domain, completed using reference TRBV7-9 and TRBJ1-1, is DTGVSQNPRHKITKRGQNVTFRCDPISEHNRLYWYRQTLGQGPEFLTYFQNEAQLEKSRLLSDRFSAERPKGSFSTLEIQRTEQGDSAMYLCASSLAVRTEAFFGQGTRLTVV.

This chain uses TRBV27 with TRBJ2-5; D call uncertain. The J call is doubtful: the DNA matches TRBJ2-7 better. CDR1 and CDR2 (germline): MNHEY, SMNVEV (reference sequence). The CDR3 has 13 residues. In nucleotides, the CDR3 is TGTGCCAGCAGTTCGTCGGCTACCTACGAGCAGTACTTC. It is translated as CASSSSATYEQYF.

The rearrangement joins TRBV4-2 to TRBJ1-5; D ambiguous. This CDR3 has 15 residues. Germline CDR1 LGHNA, CDR2 YNFKEQ. Trimming stripped 1 base from V and 2 bases from J, with 9 bases between. CDR3 protein: CASSQVDTGNQPQHF. For the CDR3, the DNA is TGTGCCAGCAGCCAAGTAGATACAGGCAATCAGCCCCAGCATTTT.

The J gene is TRBJ1-1, the V gene TRBV4-3, with 7 bases lining up with TRBD1. CDR1 and CDR2 (germline): LGHNA, YSLEER. The ends lost 4 bases at V and 1 base at J; junction bases unmatched: 6. The CDR3 runs to 15 residues. CDR3 coding DNA: TGCGCCAGCAGCCCGCGGGACAGCGGGAACACTGAAGCTTTCTTT. Amino acids: CASSPRDSGNTEAFF.

This chain links TRBV6-4 with TRBJ1-4; D is unclear. Germline V gene lookup returns CDR1 MRHNA and CDR2 SNTAGT. V shed 0 bases and J shed 5 bases, with 10 bases lying between them. The CDR3 is 15 residues long. Written as DNA, the CDR3 is TGTGCCAGCAGTGACTCTACGGCTACCAATGAAAAACTGTTTTTT. The encoded protein is CASSDSTATNEKLFF.

The chain joins TRBV15 to TRBJ2-7; possibly TRBD2 for D (6 bases). Trimming cost V 4 bases and J 0 bases, with 10 bases left between them. This CDR3 is built from 14 residues. In germline, CDR1 is LNHNV, CDR2 YYDKDF (reference sequence). The CDR3 is CATSKRESSYEQYF. CDR3 DNA: TGTGCCACCAGCAAACGGGAGAGCTCCTACGAGCAGTACTTC.

The chain recombines TRBV4-1 with TRBJ2-7; D is perhaps TRBD2 (6 bases). The length of the CDR3 is 16 residues. Germline V gene data show CDR1 as MGHRA and CDR2 as YSYEKL. Trimming stripped 2 bases from V and 7 bases from J, with 21 bases between. DNA of the CDR3: TGCGCCAGCAGCCAACCCATCGGCGGGACCCTTGGGGAGCAGTACTTC. This translates into CASSQPIGGTLGEQYF.

The chain uses TRBV19 and TRBJ2-7; maybe TRBD2 (6 bases). V lost 3 bases, J lost 3 bases, and 12 bases lay in between. The CDR3 spans 14 residues. In germline, CDR1 is LNHDA, CDR2 SQIVND (reference sequence). CDR3 nucleotide sequence: TGTGCCAGTAGTATCGAAGGGACTTTCTACGAGCAGTACTTC. Amino acid sequence: CASSIEGTFYEQYF.

This rearrangement joins TRBV27 to TRBJ2-2; D unclear. V shed 5 bases and J shed 7 bases, with 11 bases lying between them. Germline-derived CDR1 and CDR2 are MNHEY and SMNVEV (reference sequence). This CDR3 has 13 amino acids. The CDR3 region is CASSQRKNGELFF. DNA for the CDR3: TGTGCCAGCAGTCAACGCAAGAACGGGGAGCTGTTTTTT.

The chain is built from TRBV28 and TRBJ1-5; perhaps TRBD1 as D (5 bases). The CDR3 has 16 amino acids. The V gene's germline CDR1 is MDHEN and CDR2 SYDVKM. V gave up 1 base and J gave up 2 bases, with 12 bases separating them. The chain's CDR3 is CASSLLGGGGNQPQHF. The CDR3 DNA reads as TGTGCCAGCAGTTTATTGGGGGGTGGCGGCAATCAGCCCCAGCATTTT.